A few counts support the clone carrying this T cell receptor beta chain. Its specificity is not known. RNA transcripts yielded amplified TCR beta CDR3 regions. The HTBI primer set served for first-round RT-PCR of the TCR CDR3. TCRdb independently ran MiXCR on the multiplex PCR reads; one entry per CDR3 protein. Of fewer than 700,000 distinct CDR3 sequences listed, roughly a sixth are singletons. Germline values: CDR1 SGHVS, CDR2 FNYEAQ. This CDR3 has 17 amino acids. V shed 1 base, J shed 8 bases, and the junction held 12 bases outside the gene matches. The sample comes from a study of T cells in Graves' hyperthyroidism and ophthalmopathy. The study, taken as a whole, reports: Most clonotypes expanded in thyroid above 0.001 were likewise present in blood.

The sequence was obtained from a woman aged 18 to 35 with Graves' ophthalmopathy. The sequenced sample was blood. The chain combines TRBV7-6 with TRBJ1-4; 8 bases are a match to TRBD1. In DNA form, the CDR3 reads TGTGCCAGCAGCTTAGAAACGCAGGGGGCTGTGGAAGAAAAACTGTTTTTT. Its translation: CASSLETQGAVEEKLFF.